This T cell receptor (beta chain) was sequenced during a study of T cells after yellow fever vaccination. Study-wide findings and caveats: Subsequent to the booster, the majority of primary-vaccination clones reappeared (approximately 95% CD4, approximately 85% CD8). There was a possibility that FACS-sorted repertoires contained abundant clonotypes contaminating from the bulk population. Although most clonotypes did not, a small share appeared in both CD4 and CD8 compartments.

In this sample, this clonotype turned up many times. Its antigen is not known. Conversion of TCR transcripts into cDNA relied on 5'RACE template switching, which added a universal primer site and UMIs. Each CDR3 protein is one row after TCRdb ran MiXCR on the 5' RACE reads. The data hold 300,000 to 400,000 distinct CDR3 sequences, with under 15% observed a single time. In germline, CDR1 is DFQATT, CDR2 SNEGSKA (reference sequence). The CDR3 runs to 12 residues. The ends were cut back, 2 bases at V and 0 bases at J, with 4 bases in the middle. The genes are TRBV20-1 and TRBJ1-1; no definite D call. The receptor's source is a man younger than 35 who received the YFV17D yellow fever vaccine. Source: CD4+ T cells sorted from PBMCs, taken 15 days after the yellow fever booster vaccination. This chain's CDR3 is CSARQMNTEAFF. The CDR3 region has the DNA TGCAGTGCTAGACAGATGAACACTGAAGCTTTCTTT.